A single T cell receptor (beta chain) is shown here with its context. Its recognized antigen is unknown. Base qualities are not at hand, and no much larger clone is one base apart. Enrolling through a virtual design, the prospective study's participants ranged in age from about 18 to 100 years and lived across 20 to 25 United States geographic areas. In the prospective study, cohorts were assigned on the basis of participant-reported clinical history obtained from a screening survey and a study questionnaire. Exposed participants were defined as having been in contact with someone with a PCR-confirmed or clinician-diagnosed COVID-19 case within 2 weeks of study entry. Each participant in the prospective study had whole blood, serum and a nasopharyngeal or oropharyngeal swab collected by mobile phlebotomists. Participants in the prospective study had the option to provide additional blood draws and questionnaires over a 2-month period. Prospective study blood samples were shipped either frozen or at room temperature before DNA extraction.

The record originates from a study of blood T cell repertoires in COVID-19 (dated by TCRdb to about 2020). For the wider study: Collaborator samples came from the United States, Italy and Spain and covered acute and convalescent phases of COVID-19. The prospective study material was composed of cDNA or gDNA derived from T cells, B-cell-depleted T cells, or PBMCs. Subjects who had been exposed to COVID-19, were actively infected with it, or had recovered from it provided the deeply sampled blood TCRbeta repertoires that made up the dataset. A freely available public database, intended as a resource for researchers studying the immune response to SARS-CoV-2, is where the repertoires were released. The samples were drawn from two sources: the first 160 participants of the ongoing ImmuneRACE study, and some 1,300 subjects contributed by 6 global collaborators. Sample metadata almost always included a de-identified subject ID, COVID-19 status, age in years and sex. Where HLA class I and class II types were available, the types were taken from metadata supplied by the sample provider, not from assay-based typing.

From the cysteine up to the phenylalanine, the CDR3 has a length of 16 residues. The sequence is cut down to CDR3 DNA, 48 bases in frame from base 1. V trim: 5 bases; J trim: 8 bases; unmatched bases: 14. As encoded in the germline V gene, CDR1 is SGHTA while CDR2 is FQGNSA. The immunoSEQ Assay, a bias-controlled multiplex PCR, was used to amplify TCRbeta CDR3 regions from genomic DNA. The source study handled its data this way. Nucleated cell counts per sample were estimated from amplification of reference gene primers within the assay. Sequence reads were collapsed and filtered to measure the absolute abundance of every unique TCRbeta CDR3 rearrangement. For each sample, productive Simpson clonality was calculated as the square root of Simpson's diversity index across productive rearrangements. TCRdb provides this immuneACCESS table in a form limited to in-frame rearrangements. Some clones are lacking; in checked studies, under half of them reflect an unresolved V gene, and why the rest are absent is not known. V and J calls plus clone size are reproduced from that table; the DNA served to infer D and trimming. This sample comprises some 270,000 clones, 88% of them detected only once. The biggest ten clones account for approximately 3.4% of the sample.

The investigation overall reported the following: The quantity of clinical and demographic metadata differed by source and by participant and was supplied without curation.

The source material was PBMCs or T cells enriched from blood (not recorded which). Rearrangement joined TRBV7-2 to TRBJ1-4; 7 of the junction bases match TRBD1. The clonotype was recovered from a woman in her thirties or forties who had been exposed to COVID-19. The DNA reads as follows: TGTGCCAGCAGCCCAGGGGGAAGGGACGGAAAAGAAAAACTGTTTTTT. It specifies CASSPGGRDGKEKLFF.